This note documents a single T cell receptor (beta chain) sequence. V was pared by 3 bases and J by 5 bases, with 1 base of the junction left unmatched. This CDR3 region has 13 residues. The data derive from a study of blood T cell repertoires in COVID-19. Some clones are missing from TCRdb's copy, which holds only in-frame ones; the method was immunoSEQ multiplex PCR. The sample lists 40,000 or so clones, approximately 90% seen once, with about 12% in the top ten. The rearrangement links TRBV12-3 or TRBV12-4 to TRBJ1-5, with TRBD1 matching over 7 bases. Sequencing was done on a sample of peripheral blood. This sequence was found in a human donor in a cohort sampled during active COVID-19. CDR3 bases: TGTGCCAGCAGTTTCAGGGGGGATCAGCCCCAGCATTTT. The encoded protein is CASSFRGDQPQHF.